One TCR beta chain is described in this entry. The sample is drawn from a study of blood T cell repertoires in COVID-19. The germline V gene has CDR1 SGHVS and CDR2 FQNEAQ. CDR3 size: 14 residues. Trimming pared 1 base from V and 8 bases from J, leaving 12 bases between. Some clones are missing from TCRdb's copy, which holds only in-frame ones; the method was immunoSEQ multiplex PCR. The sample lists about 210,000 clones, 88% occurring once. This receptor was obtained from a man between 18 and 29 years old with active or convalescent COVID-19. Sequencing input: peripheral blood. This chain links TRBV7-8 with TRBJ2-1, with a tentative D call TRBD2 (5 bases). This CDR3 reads CASSLVEGYDEQFF. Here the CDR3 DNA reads TGTGCCAGCAGCTTAGTCGAGGGTTACGATGAGCAGTTCTTC.